Below are 23 T cell receptor beta chains sequenced from a single sample in a study of blood T cell repertoires in COVID-19. This table comes from immunoSEQ multiplex PCR, and its TCRdb copy is limited to in-frame clones, with some not included. The sample gives around 50,000 clones, around 80% of which show up once; approximately 5.3% is in the top ten. Material for sequencing was PBMCs or T cells enriched from blood (not recorded which). The receptors originated from a woman between 50 and 59 years old with acute COVID-19.

The V gene is TRBV19, the J gene TRBJ2-7; 7 bases map to TRBD1. Germline lookup yields CDR1 LNHDA and CDR2 SQIVND (reference sequence). V dropped 6 bases and J dropped 3; count of bases not matched to a gene: 5. CDR3 length equals 13 residues. In DNA, the CDR3 is TGTGCCAGTAGCCGGACAGGCCGCTACGAGCAGTACTTC. As protein: CASSRTGRYEQYF. Looking up the rest from reference TRBV19 and TRBJ2-7 gives the full variable domain: DGGITQSPKYLFRKEGQNVTLSCEQNLNHDAMYWYRQDPGQGLRLIYYSQIVNDFQKGDIAEGYSVSREKKESFPLTVTSAQKNPTAFYLCASSRTGRYEQYFGPGTRLTVT.

As to this clone: Within the sample, other DNA sequences also encode this same CDR3. This chain connects TRBV7-2 to TRBJ1-2; D is perhaps TRBD1 (5 bases). The germline CDR1 and CDR2 sequences are SGHTA and FQGNSA. Trimming took off 5 bases at V and 8 bases at J, with 9 bases between the two ends. This CDR3 is 11 amino acids long. CDR3 in amino acids: CASSLQGGYTF. CDR3 in DNA: TGTGCCAGCAGCCTGCAGGGCGGCTACACCTTC. The full variable domain, rest sourced from reference TRBV7-2 and TRBJ1-2, is GAGVSQSPSNKVTEKGKDVELRCDPISGHTALYWYRQSLGQGLEFLIYFQGNSAPDKSGLPSDRFSAERTGGSVSTLTIQRTQQEDSAVYLCASSLQGGYTFGSGTRLTVV.

V is TRBV6-2 or TRBV6-3 and J is TRBJ1-5; D may be TRBD1 (5 bases). The CDR3 is 15 amino acids. Deletions cut 6 bases from V and 0 bases from J, with 12 bases between. The germline gives CDR1 MNHEY, CDR2 SVGEGT. In DNA, the CDR3 is TGTGCCAGCAGCCGTACAGGTGTTAGCAATCAGCCCCAGCATTTT. Translated: CASSRTGVSNQPQHF.

This clone was detected once. V and J are TRBV5-1 and TRBJ1-1; 8 nucleotides match TRBD1. This CDR3 is 19 amino acids long. J lost 1 base, V lost 0 bases, and 14 bases had no gene match. Germline CDR1 and CDR2: SGHRS and YFSETQ. The CDR3 DNA follows: TGCGCCAGCAGCTTGGCCGGGGGCTCTACAGGGGGTACGAACACTGAAGCTTTCTTT. Residues: CASSLAGGSTGGTNTEAFF.

The V and J genes are TRBV7-6 and TRBJ2-1; the match to TRBD2 covers 7 bases. V shed 4 bases and J 0 bases; nucleotides not matched to a gene: 3. CDR3 length: 15 amino acids. Germline lookup yields CDR1 SGHVS and CDR2 FNYEAQ. The CDR3 coding sequence is TGTGCCAGCAGCTCTAGCGGCTTCTCCTACAATGAGCAGTTCTTC. This codes for CASSSSGFSYNEQFF.

The rearrangement joins TRBV30 to TRBJ2-7, with D possibly TRBD1 on 6 matching bases. The ends were cut back, 8 bases at V and 2 bases at J, with 13 bases in the middle. The CDR3 sequence is 12 residues long. The V gene's germline CDR1 is GTSNPN and CDR2 SVGIG (reference sequence). CDR3 protein: CAGEGGTYEQYF. CDR3 sequence (DNA): TGTGCCGGAGAAGGGGGAACCTACGAGCAGTACTTC.

This rearrangement joins TRBV12-5 to TRBJ1-5; D ambiguous. Germline V lookup: CDR1 LGHNT, CDR2 FRNRAP. The CDR3 length is 17 residues. Trimming removed 1 base at V and 4 bases at J, with 17 bases between. The CDR3: CASGLAPGGGLNQPQHF. In DNA form, the CDR3 reads TGTGCTAGTGGTTTGGCCCCCGGCGGAGGGCTAAATCAGCCCCAGCATTTT.

The chain combines TRBV7-9 with TRBJ2-6; D not resolved. Germline CDR1 is SEHNR and CDR2 is FQNEAQ (reference sequence). Trimming removed 5 bases at V and 2 bases at J, with 10 bases between. There are 15 residues in the CDR3. The CDR3 DNA is TGTGCCAGCAGCCGAGACCTAGCTGGGGCCAACGTCCTGACTTTC. This sequence encodes CASSRDLAGANVLTF.

The chain links TRBV29-1 to TRBJ1-1; 7 bases are shared with TRBD1. Germline-derived CDR1 and CDR2 are SQVTM and ANQGSEA. This CDR3 has 11 amino acids. Trimming took 4 bases from V and 9 from J; bases not matched to a gene: 5. CDR3 in DNA: TGCAGCGTTGGCCCGGGACAGAAAGCTTTCTTT. It is translated as CSVGPGQKAFF.

The table lists this clone with a few counts. The chain links TRBV7-3 to TRBJ1-1; D might be TRBD1 (5 bases). Germline CDR1 is SGHTA and CDR2 is FQGTGA. The germline V and J ends were trimmed by 6 bases and 0 bases, with 11 bases remaining between them. The length of the CDR3 is 14 residues. In DNA form, the CDR3 reads TGTGCCAGCAGACCGGGGGTCCTGAACACTGAAGCTTTCTTT. As protein: CASRPGVLNTEAFF.

V and J are TRBV11-2 and TRBJ1-1; 7 nucleotides line up with TRBD1. The CDR3 spans 12 residues. Germline-derived CDR1 and CDR2 are SGHAT and FQNNGV. J was trimmed by 10 bases and V by 6 bases; bases with no gene match: 8. The CDR3 region has the DNA TGTGCCAGCAGTCCAATACAGGGGAGAGCTTTCTTT. Encoded protein: CASSPIQGRAFF.

The chain is built from TRBV30 and TRBJ1-1, with TRBD1 as a possible D gene (5 bases). This CDR3 region has 14 residues. V was shortened by 0 bases and J by 1 base, with 9 bases between the two germline ends. Germline-derived CDR1 and CDR2 are GTSNPN and SVGIG (reference sequence). The CDR3 is CAWSVPGWNTEAFF. The CDR3 DNA sequence: TGTGCCTGGAGTGTCCCAGGGTGGAACACTGAAGCTTTCTTT.

The rearrangement links TRBV19 to TRBJ1-4; no clear D. V was cut by 6 bases and J by 5 bases, with 13 bases left in between. This CDR3 has 14 residues. The germline gives CDR1 LNHDA, CDR2 SQIVND (reference sequence). CDR3 sequence (DNA): TGTGCCAGTAGACTCTTCGGGAGCAATGAAAAACTGTTTTTT. Its translation: CASRLFGSNEKLFF.

The chain joins TRBV30 to TRBJ1-1; D not resolved. CDR1 and CDR2 (germline): GTSNPN, SVGIG (reference sequence). The CDR3 is made up of 11 amino acids. V lost 3 bases and J 10 bases, leaving 12 bases between the germline ends. CDR3 coding DNA: TGTGCCTGGAGCTCCGAGCGAGGAGCTTTCTTT. As protein: CAWSSERGAFF.

This chain joins TRBV5-4 and TRBJ2-6, with D hard to call. Germline V gene lookup returns CDR1 SGHNT and CDR2 YYREEE (reference sequence). Trimming removed 3 bases at V and 1 base at J, with 5 bases between. The length of the CDR3 is 14 residues. CDR3 sequence: CASSSYSGANVLTF. CDR3 coding DNA: TGTGCCAGCAGCTCCTATTCTGGGGCCAACGTCCTGACTTTC.

The CDR3 sequence is CASSLYTGDPGTEAFF. Here the CDR3 DNA reads TGCGCCAGCAGCTTGTATACAGGGGACCCGGGGACTGAAGCTTTCTTT. V gene TRBV5-1 combines with J gene TRBJ1-1, with 7 nucleotides matching TRBD1. Germline V CDR1 and CDR2: SGHRS, YFSETQ. The CDR3 sequence is 16 residues long. V shed 1 base, J shed 5 bases, and the junction held 11 bases outside the gene matches.

V and J are TRBV5-1 and TRBJ2-7; 11 bases match TRBD2. Germline V gene lookup returns CDR1 SGHRS and CDR2 YFSETQ. Trimming cost V 4 bases and J 3 bases; bases outside gene matches: 6. CDR3 length: 15 residues. This CDR3 reads CASSETSGGVYEQYF. The CDR3 nucleotides are TGCGCCAGCAGCGAAACTAGCGGGGGCGTCTACGAGCAGTACTTC. Looking up the rest from reference TRBV5-1 and TRBJ2-7 gives the full variable domain: KAGVTQTPRYLIKTRGQQVTLSCSPISGHRSVSWYQQTPGQGLQFLFEYFSETQRNKGNFPGRFSGRQFSNSRSEMNVSTLELGDSALYLCASSETSGGVYEQYFGPGTRLTVT.

This chain uses TRBV9 with TRBJ1-1; 8 positions agree with TRBD1. CDR3 length: 18 amino acids. V lost 0 bases to trimming and J lost 6 bases; unmatched junction nucleotides: 16. CDR1 and CDR2 from the germline V gene are SGDLS and YYNGEE. The DNA for the CDR3 is TGTGCCAGCAGCGTAGCTCCAGTCCAGGGGGCAATGGGGGCTGAAGCTTTCTTT. Translated: CASSVAPVQGAMGAEAFF.

V gene TRBV18 combines with J gene TRBJ2-3; TRBD1 matches 10 bases. The CDR3 totals 15 residues. CDR1 KGHSH and CDR2 LQKENI come from the germline V gene. The J segment lost 3 bases and the V segment lost 3 bases, leaving 3 bases of the junction unmatched. The CDR3 is CASSPRDRGTDTQYF. In nucleotides, the CDR3 is TGTGCCAGCTCACCCCGGGACAGGGGTACAGATACGCAGTATTTT.

The V gene is TRBV10-3, the J gene TRBJ1-6; D is uncertain. Trimming cost V 6 bases and J 3 bases, with 12 bases left between them. The CDR3 runs to 15 residues. Germline V gives CDR1 ENHRY, CDR2 SYGVKD. CDR3 region: CAIRDPAGYNSPLHF. The CDR3 DNA follows: TGTGCCATCAGAGACCCCGCGGGCTATAATTCACCCCTCCACTTT.

This chain connects TRBV30 to TRBJ1-3, with a weak D call TRBD1 (5 bases). Per germline, CDR1 GTSNPN and CDR2 SVGIG (reference sequence). The CDR3 sequence is 12 residues long. Trimming removed 8 bases from V and 3 bases from J, with 11 bases in between. The CDR3 loop is CASRQRGNTIYF. CDR3 nucleotide sequence: TGTGCCAGCAGACAGCGTGGAAACACCATATATTTT.

The chain couples TRBV11-3 to TRBJ2-1, with D perhaps matching TRBD1 (5 bases). Germline CDR1 reads SGHNT; CDR2 reads YENEEA. The CDR3 runs to 16 residues. V was clipped by 2 bases and J by 3 bases, with 14 bases between them. The CDR3 here is CASSLRRAGNYNEQFF. As DNA, the CDR3 is TGTGCCAGCAGCTTACGTCGTGCAGGGAACTACAATGAGCAGTTCTTC.

The chain joins TRBV7-3 to TRBJ2-1, with 10 nucleotides matching TRBD2. The CDR3 length is 19 residues. Germline V lookup: CDR1 SGHTA, CDR2 FQGTGA. V was clipped by 2 bases and J by 7 bases; unmatched bases: 17. CDR3 residues: CASSLRAIAGGSPANEQFF. CDR3 nucleotide sequence: TGTGCCAGCAGCTTACGGGCTATAGCGGGGGGCTCCCCGGCGAATGAGCAGTTCTTC.